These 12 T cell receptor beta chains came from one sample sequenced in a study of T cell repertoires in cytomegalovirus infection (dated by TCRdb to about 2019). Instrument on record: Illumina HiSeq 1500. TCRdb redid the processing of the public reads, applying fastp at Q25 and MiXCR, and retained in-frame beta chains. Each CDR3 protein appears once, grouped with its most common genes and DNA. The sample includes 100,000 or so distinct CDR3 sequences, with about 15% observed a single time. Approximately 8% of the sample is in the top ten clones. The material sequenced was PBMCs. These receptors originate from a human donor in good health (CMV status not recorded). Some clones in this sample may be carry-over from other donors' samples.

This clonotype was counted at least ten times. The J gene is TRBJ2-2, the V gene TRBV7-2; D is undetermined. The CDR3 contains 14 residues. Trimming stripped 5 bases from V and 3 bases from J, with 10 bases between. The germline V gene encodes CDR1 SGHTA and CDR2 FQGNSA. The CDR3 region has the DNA TGTGCCAGCAGCCCTATCTTATACACCGGGGAGCTGTTTTTT. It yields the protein CASSPILYTGELFF. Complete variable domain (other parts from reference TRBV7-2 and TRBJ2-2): GAGVSQSPSNKVTEKGKDVELRCDPISGHTALYWYRQSLGQGLEFLIYFQGNSAPDKSGLPSDRFSAERTGGSVSTLTIQRTQQEDSAVYLCASSPILYTGELFFGEGSRLTVL.

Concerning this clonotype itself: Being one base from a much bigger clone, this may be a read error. Here the CDR3 DNA reads TGTGCCAGCAGCCCCCCGGACAGGGGGCGTTCACCCCTCCTCTTT. This gives the protein CASSPPDRGRSPLLF. The V call is TRBV7-2, the J call TRBJ1-6, with 11 bases fitting TRBD1. CDR3 length: 15 residues. Germline CDR1 reads SGHTA; CDR2 reads FQGNSA. The full variable domain, rest sourced from reference TRBV7-2 and TRBJ1-6, is GAGVSQSPSNKVTEKGKDVELRCDPISGHTALYWYRQSLGQGLEFLIYFQGNSAPDKSGLPSDRFSAERTGGSVSTLTIQRTQQEDSAVYLCASSPPDRGRSPLLFGNGTRLTVT.

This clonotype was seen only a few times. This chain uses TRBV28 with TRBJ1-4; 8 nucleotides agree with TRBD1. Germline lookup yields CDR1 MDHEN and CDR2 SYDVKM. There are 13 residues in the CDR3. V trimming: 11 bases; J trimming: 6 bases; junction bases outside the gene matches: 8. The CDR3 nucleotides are TGTGCCGGACAGGGCACCGGGTATGAAAAACTGTTTTTT. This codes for CAGQGTGYEKLFF.

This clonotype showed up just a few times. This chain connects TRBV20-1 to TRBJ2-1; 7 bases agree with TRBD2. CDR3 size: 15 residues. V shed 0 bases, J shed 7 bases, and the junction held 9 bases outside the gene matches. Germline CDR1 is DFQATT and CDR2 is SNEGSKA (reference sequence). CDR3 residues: CSARDATGGWNEQFF. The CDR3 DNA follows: TGCAGTGCTAGAGATGCGACGGGGGGATGGAATGAGCAGTTCTTC.

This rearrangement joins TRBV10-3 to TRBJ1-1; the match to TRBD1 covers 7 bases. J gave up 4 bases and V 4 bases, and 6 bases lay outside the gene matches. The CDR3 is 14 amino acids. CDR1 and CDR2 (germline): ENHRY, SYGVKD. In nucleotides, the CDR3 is TGTGCCATCAGTGTACAGGGGCAGGGCACTGAAGCTTTCTTT. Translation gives CAISVQGQGTEAFF.

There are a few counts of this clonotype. The CDR3 nucleotides read TGTGCCAGCAGCTCAGCGGGGGGGTCGGCGGAAAATGGCTACACCTTC. This encodes CASSSAGGSAENGYTF. The chain is built from TRBV9 and TRBJ1-2; D might be TRBD1 (5 bases). The V end lost 4 bases, the J end lost 6 bases, and 22 bases lay between the germline ends. The CDR3 is 16 residues long. CDR1 and CDR2 from the germline V gene are SGDLS and YYNGEE.

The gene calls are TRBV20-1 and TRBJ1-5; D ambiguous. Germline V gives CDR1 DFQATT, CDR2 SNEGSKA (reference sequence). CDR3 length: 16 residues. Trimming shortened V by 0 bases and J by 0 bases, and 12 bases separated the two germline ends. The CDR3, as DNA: TGCAGTGCTAGAGATCGAAGGACTTCTAGCAATCAGCCCCAGCATTTT. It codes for CSARDRRTSSNQPQHF.

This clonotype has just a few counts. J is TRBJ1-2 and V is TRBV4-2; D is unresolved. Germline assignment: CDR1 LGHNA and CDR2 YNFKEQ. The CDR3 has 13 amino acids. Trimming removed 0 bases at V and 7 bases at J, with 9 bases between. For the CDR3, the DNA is TGTGCCAGCAGCCAAGACGAGGGTCGTGGCTACACCTTC. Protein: CASSQDEGRGYTF.

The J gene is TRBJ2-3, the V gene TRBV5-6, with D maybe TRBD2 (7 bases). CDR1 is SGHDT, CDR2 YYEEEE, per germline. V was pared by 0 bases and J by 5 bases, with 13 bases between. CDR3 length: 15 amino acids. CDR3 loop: CASSLVGGQVDTQYF. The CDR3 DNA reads TGTGCCAGCAGCTTGGTGGGGGGGCAGGTAGATACGCAGTATTTT.

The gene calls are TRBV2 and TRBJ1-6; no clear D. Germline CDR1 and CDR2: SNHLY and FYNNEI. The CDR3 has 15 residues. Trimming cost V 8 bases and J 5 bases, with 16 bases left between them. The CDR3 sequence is CASRNPQVDNSPLHF. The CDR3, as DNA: TGTGCCAGCCGAAACCCTCAGGTCGATAATTCACCCCTCCACTTT.

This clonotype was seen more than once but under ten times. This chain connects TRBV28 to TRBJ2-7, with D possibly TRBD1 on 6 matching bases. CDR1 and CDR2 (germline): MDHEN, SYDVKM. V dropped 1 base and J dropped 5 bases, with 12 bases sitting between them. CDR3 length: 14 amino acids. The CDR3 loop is CASSLYGGRDEQYF. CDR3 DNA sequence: TGTGCCAGCAGTTTATATGGGGGCAGGGACGAGCAGTACTTC.

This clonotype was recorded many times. In DNA, the CDR3 is TGTGCCAGCAGCCCTGACAGGGGGGATCAGCCCCAGCATTTT. It specifies CASSPDRGDQPQHF. The chain joins TRBV7-9 to TRBJ1-5; 9 bases line up with TRBD1. CDR3 length: 14 residues. Germline assignment: CDR1 SEHNR and CDR2 FQNEAQ (reference sequence). Losses at the gene ends were 5 bases for V and 5 bases for J; bases not matched to a gene: 4.